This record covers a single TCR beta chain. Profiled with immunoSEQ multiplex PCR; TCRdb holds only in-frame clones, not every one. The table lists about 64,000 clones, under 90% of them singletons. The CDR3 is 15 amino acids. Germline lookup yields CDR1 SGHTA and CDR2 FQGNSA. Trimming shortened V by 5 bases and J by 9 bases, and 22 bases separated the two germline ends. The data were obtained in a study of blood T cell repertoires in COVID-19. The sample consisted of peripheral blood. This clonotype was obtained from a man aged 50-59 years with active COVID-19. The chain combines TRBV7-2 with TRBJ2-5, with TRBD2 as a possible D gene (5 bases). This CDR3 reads CASSTSRGRIEAQYF. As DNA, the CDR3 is TGTGCCAGCAGCACCTCCCGGGGAAGAATTGAGGCCCAGTACTTC.